These 13 T cell receptor beta chains came from one sample sequenced in a study of control samples from healthy donors and cancer patients. Using immunoSEQ multiplex PCR, the repertoire was profiled, and TCRdb retains in-frame clones only, with some absent. The sample lists some 79,000 clones; more than 75% were seen once. Sequences were obtained from blood. Every receptor here comes from a woman aged 50 to 60 in good health.

This chain connects TRBV19 to TRBJ2-4, with D perhaps TRBD2 (5 bases). The CDR3 loop spans 12 amino acids. Germline V gives CDR1 LNHDA, CDR2 SQIVND (reference sequence). V shed 5 bases and J shed 8 bases, with 10 bases lying between them. The chain's CDR3 is CASSPGMDIQYF. CDR3 nucleotides: TGTGCCAGTAGTCCGGGGATGGACATTCAGTACTTC.

J is TRBJ1-4 and V is TRBV12-3 or TRBV12-4; D is perhaps TRBD1 (6 bases). The CDR3 covers 13 residues. V lost 7 bases to trimming and J lost 8 bases, with 14 bases between them. In DNA, the CDR3 is TGTGCCAGCAAGCGGGGGGCGGACGAAAAACTGTTTTTT. Translation gives CASKRGADEKLFF.

The chain combines TRBV27 with TRBJ2-1, with 7 positions matching TRBD2. This CDR3 is built from 17 residues. J gave up 1 base and V 5 bases, and 11 bases lay outside the gene matches. Germline V gene data show CDR1 as MNHEY and CDR2 as SMNVEV (reference sequence). CDR3: CASSLGGGRGSYNEQFF. Here the CDR3 DNA reads TGTGCCAGCAGTCTGGGAGGCGGGAGAGGTTCCTACAATGAGCAGTTCTTC.

The rearrangement joins TRBV4-1 to TRBJ1-5; D might be TRBD1 (6 bases). Trimming removed 3 bases at V and 2 bases at J, with 23 bases between. The CDR3 is 19 amino acids. Germline V gene sequence: CDR1 MGHRA, CDR2 YSYEKL. CDR3 sequence reads: CASSQNRVRGAAGNQPQHF. The CDR3 region has the DNA TGCGCCAGCAGCCAGAACAGGGTTCGAGGGGCAGCGGGCAATCAGCCCCAGCATTTT.

This sequence joins TRBV28 and TRBJ2-1, with D perhaps TRBD1 (6 bases). Germline values: CDR1 MDHEN, CDR2 SYDVKM. The CDR3 runs to 12 residues. V was cut by 8 bases and J by 3 bases, with 8 bases left in between. The CDR3 loop reads CASARGYNEQFF. CDR3 bases: TGTGCCAGCGCCAGGGGCTACAATGAGCAGTTCTTC. The full variable domain, in which reference TRBV28 and TRBJ2-1 provide the parts outside the CDR3, is DVKVTQSSRYLVKRTGEKVFLECVQDMDHENMFWYRQDPGLGLRLIYFSYDVKMKEKGDIPEGYSVSREKKERFSLILESASTNQTSMYLCASARGYNEQFFGPGTRLTVL.

This chain joins TRBV29-1 and TRBJ1-1; D possibly corresponds to TRBD1 (6 bases). The CDR3 is made up of 16 amino acids. V lost 5 bases and J 5 bases, leaving 24 bases between the germline ends. Looked up from germline, CDR1 is SQVTM and CDR2 is ANQGSEA. The CDR3: CSVFIQGRFLGTEAFF. CDR3 sequence (DNA): TGCAGCGTTTTTATCCAGGGGCGATTTCTAGGGACTGAAGCTTTCTTT.

J is TRBJ2-7 and V is TRBV27, with D perhaps matching TRBD2 (6 bases). Germline CDR1 is MNHEY and CDR2 is SMNVEV (reference sequence). CDR3 length equals 12 residues. With 4 bases removed from V and 7 bases from J, the gap between germline ends came to 11 bases. In DNA, the CDR3 is TGTGCCAGCAGTTGGACACGGGGGGAGCAGTACTTC. The encoded protein is CASSWTRGEQYF.

The gene calls are TRBV7-3 and TRBJ2-3; D is perhaps TRBD2 (7 bases). The V end was cut by 5 bases, the J end by 3 bases, with 18 bases between. CDR3 length: 16 residues. Germline assignment: CDR1 SGHTA and CDR2 FQGTGA. In nucleotides, the CDR3 is TGTGCCAGCAGCCCATTGGGGGGGCAGGTGACAGATACGCAGTATTTT. The encoded protein is CASSPLGGQVTDTQYF. Looking up the rest from reference TRBV7-3 and TRBJ2-3 gives the full variable domain: GAGVSQTPSNKVTEKGKYVELRCDPISGHTALYWYRQSLGQGPEFLIYFQGTGAADDSGLPNDRFFAVRPEGSVSTLKIQRTERGDSAVYLCASSPLGGQVTDTQYFGPGTRLTVL.

A few counts support this clone. The chain is built from TRBV29-1 and TRBJ2-2, with D possibly being TRBD2 (5 bases). Trimming stripped 5 bases from V and 6 bases from J, with 22 bases between. The CDR3 has 16 amino acids. From germline, CDR1 is SQVTM and CDR2 ANQGSEA. CDR3 DNA: TGCAGCGTTCGAGTCGAGGGCAGCTTGTGGTCCGGGGAGCTGTTTTTT. Amino acid sequence: CSVRVEGSLWSGELFF.

The chain recombines TRBV28 with TRBJ1-5; D gene unclear. CDR1 is MDHEN and CDR2 is SYDVKM in the germline V gene. CDR3 length: 13 residues. V lost 7 bases to trimming and J lost 0 bases, with 7 bases between them. The CDR3 nucleotides are TGTGCCAGCATGACCGATAGCAATCAGCCCCAGCATTTT. Translated: CASMTDSNQPQHF. The whole variable domain, filled in from reference TRBV28 and TRBJ1-5, reads DVKVTQSSRYLVKRTGEKVFLECVQDMDHENMFWYRQDPGLGLRLIYFSYDVKMKEKGDIPEGYSVSREKKERFSLILESASTNQTSMYLCASMTDSNQPQHFGDGTRLSIL.

The rearrangement joins TRBV7-6 to TRBJ2-7; D is possibly TRBD2 (5 bases). Germline CDR1 is SGHVS and CDR2 is FNYEAQ. V lost 5 bases and J lost 2, with 13 bases in between. CDR3 length: 14 amino acids. CDR3 nucleotides: TGTGCCAGCAGCGCCGGTGGAGGAGCCTACGAGCAGTACTTC. This encodes CASSAGGGAYEQYF.

The V call is TRBV24-1, the J call TRBJ1-2, with 8 bases aligning to TRBD1. V was pared by 3 bases and J by 0 bases, with 5 bases of the junction left unmatched. This CDR3 comprises 16 residues. Germline CDR1 KGHDR, CDR2 SFDVKD. The CDR3 region has the DNA TGTGCCACCAGTGATCCCGGACAGGGAGCTAACTATGGCTACACCTTC. Protein: CATSDPGQGANYGYTF.

The chain employs TRBV30 and TRBJ2-1; the D is unclear. Germline assignment: CDR1 GTSNPN and CDR2 SVGIG (reference sequence). The V and J ends lost 3 bases and 0 bases respectively, with 6 bases between them. The length of the CDR3 is 13 residues. CDR3 region: CAWSGTSYNEQFF. CDR3 sequence (DNA): TGTGCCTGGAGCGGAACCTCCTACAATGAGCAGTTCTTC.